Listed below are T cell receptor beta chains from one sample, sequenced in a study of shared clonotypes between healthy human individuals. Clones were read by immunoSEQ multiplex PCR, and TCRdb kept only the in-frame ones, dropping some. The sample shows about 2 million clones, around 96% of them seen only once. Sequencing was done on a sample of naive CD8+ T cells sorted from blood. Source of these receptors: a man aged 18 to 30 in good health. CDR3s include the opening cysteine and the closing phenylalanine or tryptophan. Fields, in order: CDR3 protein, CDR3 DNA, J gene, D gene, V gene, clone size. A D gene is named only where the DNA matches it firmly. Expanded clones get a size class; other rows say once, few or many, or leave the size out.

CDR3aa: CASSLRRETHYEQYF; CDR3nt: TGCGCCAGCAGCTTGAGGAGAGAGACCCACTACGAGCAGTACTTC; j_gene: TRBJ2-7; d_gene: NA; v_gene: TRBV5-1; abundance: NA
CDR3aa: CASSISGGAGNEQFF; CDR3nt: TGTGCCAGCAGCATTAGCGGGGGGGCAGGCAATGAGCAGTTCTTC; j_gene: TRBJ2-1; d_gene: TRBD2; v_gene: TRBV9; abundance: NA
CDR3aa: CASSLLTPYSNQPQHF; CDR3nt: TGTGCCAGCAGTTTATTGACACCCTATAGCAATCAGCCCCAGCATTTT; j_gene: TRBJ1-5; d_gene: NA; v_gene: TRBV27; abundance: NA
CDR3aa: CAGGGANTEAFF; CDR3nt: TGTGCCGGCGGGGGGGCGAACACTGAAGCTTTCTTT; j_gene: TRBJ1-1; d_gene: NA; v_gene: TRBV30; abundance: NA
CDR3aa: CSVEIFQGKVNTEAFF; CDR3nt: TGCAGCGTTGAGATTTTCCAGGGTAAAGTGAACACTGAAGCTTTCTTT; j_gene: TRBJ1-1; d_gene: NA; v_gene: TRBV29-1; abundance: NA
CDR3aa: CASSLAGGVSYNSPLHF; CDR3nt: TGTGCCAGCAGCTTAGCAGGGGGAGTATCCTATAATTCACCCCTCCACTTT; j_gene: TRBJ1-6; d_gene: NA; v_gene: TRBV7-8; abundance: NA
CDR3aa: CARGTSYEQYF; CDR3nt: TGCGCCAGGGGGACTAGCTACGAGCAGTACTTC; j_gene: TRBJ2-7; d_gene: TRBD2; v_gene: TRBV10-1; abundance: once
CDR3aa: CASSAGQSYEQYF; CDR3nt: TGTGCCAGTAGTGCGGGACAGAGTTACGAGCAGTACTTC; j_gene: TRBJ2-7; d_gene: NA; v_gene: TRBV19; abundance: NA
CDR3aa: CASSPDPGQTYEQYF; CDR3nt: TGCGCCAGCAGCCCGGACCCGGGACAGACCTACGAGCAGTACTTC; j_gene: TRBJ2-7; d_gene: TRBD1; v_gene: TRBV5-1; abundance: NA
CDR3aa: CSLERHSSTDTQYF; CDR3nt: TGCAGCCTCGAGAGACATTCTAGCACAGATACGCAGTATTTT; j_gene: TRBJ2-3; d_gene: NA; v_gene: TRBV29-1; abundance: NA
CDR3aa: CASSYVRGQHTEAFF; CDR3nt: TGTGCCAGCAGTTACGTCCGGGGACAGCATACTGAAGCTTTCTTT; j_gene: TRBJ1-1; d_gene: TRBD1; v_gene: TRBV6-5; abundance: NA
CDR3aa: CASSLRGDQETQYF; CDR3nt: TGCGCCAGCAGCCTGCGGGGGGACCAAGAGACCCAGTACTTC; j_gene: TRBJ2-5; d_gene: TRBD2; v_gene: TRBV4-1; abundance: once
CDR3aa: CASSKGGGEQFF; CDR3nt: TGTGCCAGCAGCAAAGGGGGCGGCGAGCAGTTCTTC; j_gene: TRBJ2-1; d_gene: TRBD1; v_gene: TRBV4-2; abundance: NA
CDR3aa: CASQLTQGGNEQFF; CDR3nt: TGTGCCAGCCAGTTAACACAGGGCGGCAATGAGCAGTTCTTC; j_gene: TRBJ2-1; d_gene: NA; v_gene: TRBV6-6; abundance: NA
CDR3aa: CASSYSRDTEQYF; CDR3nt: TGTGCCAGCAGTTACTCTAGGGATACCGAGCAGTACTTC; j_gene: TRBJ2-7; d_gene: NA; v_gene: TRBV6-5; abundance: NA
CDR3aa: CASSSLLAGAFTGELFF; CDR3nt: TGTGCCAGCAGCTCGCTACTAGCGGGGGCCTTCACCGGGGAGCTGTTTTTT; j_gene: TRBJ2-2; d_gene: TRBD2; v_gene: TRBV13; abundance: NA
CDR3aa: CASSTGTSGMDTQYF; CDR3nt: TGCGCCAGCAGCACCGGGACTAGCGGGATGGATACGCAGTATTTT; j_gene: TRBJ2-3; d_gene: TRBD2; v_gene: TRBV5-1; abundance: NA
CDR3aa: CASSRYEDNEKLFF; CDR3nt: TGCGCCAGCAGCAGATACGAAGACAACGAAAAACTGTTTTTT; j_gene: TRBJ1-4; d_gene: NA; v_gene: TRBV4-1; abundance: NA
CDR3aa: CASSYPSTGVAHEQYF; CDR3nt: TGTGCCAGCAGTTACCCTTCGACAGGGGTGGCGCACGAGCAGTACTTC; j_gene: TRBJ2-7; d_gene: TRBD1; v_gene: TRBV28; abundance: NA
CDR3aa: CASSSTGGGEQYF; CDR3nt: TGTGCCAGCAGCTCGACAGGGGGCGGCGAGCAGTACTTC; j_gene: TRBJ2-7; d_gene: TRBD1; v_gene: TRBV6-5; abundance: NA
CDR3aa: CAWRIHRSPDTQYF; CDR3nt: TGTGCCTGGAGAATACACCGATCACCAGATACGCAGTATTTT; j_gene: TRBJ2-3; d_gene: NA; v_gene: TRBV30; abundance: NA
CDR3aa: CASSLRVMNTEAFF; CDR3nt: TGTGCCAGCAGCTTACGGGTGATGAACACTGAAGCTTTCTTT; j_gene: TRBJ1-1; d_gene: NA; v_gene: TRBV13; abundance: NA
CDR3aa: CASSDEDRHTDTQYF; CDR3nt: TGCGCCAGCAGTGATGAAGACAGACACACAGATACGCAGTATTTT; j_gene: TRBJ2-3; d_gene: NA; v_gene: TRBV10-1; abundance: NA
CDR3aa: CASSYSIGPRNYEQYF; CDR3nt: TGTGCCAGCAGTTACTCGATCGGCCCCAGAAACTACGAGCAGTACTTC; j_gene: TRBJ2-7; d_gene: NA; v_gene: TRBV6-5; abundance: NA
CDR3aa: CASTGGFQETQYF; CDR3nt: TGTGCCAGCACGGGGGGTTTCCAAGAGACCCAGTACTTC; j_gene: TRBJ2-5; d_gene: TRBD2; v_gene: TRBV6-5; abundance: NA
CDR3aa: CASSLVQGASEQYF; CDR3nt: TGTGCCAGCAGTTTAGTCCAGGGTGCGTCCGAGCAGTACTTC; j_gene: TRBJ2-7; d_gene: NA; v_gene: TRBV28; abundance: NA
CDR3aa: CASSLGTGGEQYF; CDR3nt: TGCGCCAGCAGCCTGGGGACAGGGGGCGAGCAGTACTTC; j_gene: TRBJ2-7; d_gene: TRBD1; v_gene: TRBV4-1; abundance: NA
CDR3aa: CAWKPDANTGELFF; CDR3nt: TGTGCCTGGAAACCTGATGCGAACACCGGGGAGCTGTTTTTT; j_gene: TRBJ2-2; d_gene: NA; v_gene: TRBV30; abundance: NA
CDR3aa: CSVESGATGELFF; CDR3nt: TGCAGCGTTGAATCGGGGGCTACCGGGGAGCTGTTTTTT; j_gene: TRBJ2-2; d_gene: NA; v_gene: TRBV29-1; abundance: NA
CDR3aa: CASSFPENTEAFF; CDR3nt: TGTGCCAGCAGCTTTCCAGAGAACACTGAAGCTTTCTTT; j_gene: TRBJ1-1; d_gene: NA; v_gene: TRBV7-9; abundance: NA
CDR3aa: CASSRDLSYEQYF; CDR3nt: TGTGCCAGCAGTAGGGACTTATCCTACGAGCAGTACTTC; j_gene: TRBJ2-7; d_gene: NA; v_gene: TRBV7-9; abundance: once
CDR3aa: CASSYMGPYEQYF; CDR3nt: TGTGCCAGCAGTTACATGGGCCCCTACGAGCAGTACTTC; j_gene: TRBJ2-7; d_gene: NA; v_gene: TRBV6-6; abundance: once
CDR3aa: CASSSGTGDYNEQFF; CDR3nt: TGTGCCAGCAGCTCTGGGACAGGAGACTACAATGAGCAGTTCTTC; j_gene: TRBJ2-1; d_gene: TRBD1; v_gene: TRBV13; abundance: NA
CDR3aa: CASSGTTDTQYF; CDR3nt: TGTGCCAGCAGTGGCACCACAGATACGCAGTATTTT; j_gene: TRBJ2-3; d_gene: NA; v_gene: TRBV6-5; abundance: NA
CDR3aa: CAIASDRGSYEQYF; CDR3nt: TGTGCCATAGCCTCTGACCGCGGTTCCTACGAGCAGTACTTC; j_gene: TRBJ2-7; d_gene: NA; v_gene: TRBV10-3; abundance: NA
CDR3aa: CAWSVQHNYDYTF; CDR3nt: TGTGCCTGGAGTGTACAACACAACTATGACTACACCTTC; j_gene: TRBJ1-2; d_gene: NA; v_gene: TRBV30; abundance: NA
CDR3aa: CASSWGAGGHYEQYF; CDR3nt: TGTGCCAGCAGCTGGGGAGCGGGGGGCCACTACGAGCAGTACTTC; j_gene: TRBJ2-7; d_gene: TRBD2; v_gene: TRBV7-2; abundance: NA
CDR3aa: CASSQDSENEQFF; CDR3nt: TGCGCCAGCAGCCAAGATTCGGAGAATGAGCAGTTCTTC; j_gene: TRBJ2-1; d_gene: NA; v_gene: TRBV4-1; abundance: NA
CDR3aa: CAVKSGTGGYEQYF; CDR3nt: TGTGCCGTAAAGTCCGGGACAGGGGGCTACGAGCAGTACTTC; j_gene: TRBJ2-7; d_gene: TRBD1; v_gene: TRBV10-3; abundance: NA
CDR3aa: CASSPYPSFINYGYTF; CDR3nt: TGTGCCAGCAGCCCGTATCCCTCATTCATCAACTATGGCTACACCTTC; j_gene: TRBJ1-2; d_gene: NA; v_gene: TRBV28; abundance: NA
CDR3aa: CASSPRPGTGGDQPQHF; CDR3nt: TGCGCCAGCAGTCCTCGTCCCGGGACAGGGGGGGATCAGCCCCAGCATTTT; j_gene: TRBJ1-5; d_gene: TRBD1; v_gene: TRBV5-1; abundance: NA
CDR3aa: CASSLFGQGVNTEAFF; CDR3nt: TGTGCCAGCAGCTTGTTTGGCCAGGGGGTGAACACTGAAGCTTTCTTT; j_gene: TRBJ1-1; d_gene: TRBD1; v_gene: TRBV5-6; abundance: once
CDR3aa: CASSFQGGMYEQYF; CDR3nt: TGTGCCAGCAGTTTCCAGGGGGGCATGTACGAGCAGTACTTC; j_gene: TRBJ2-7; d_gene: NA; v_gene: TRBV28; abundance: NA
CDR3aa: CASSELGLAVQETQYF; CDR3nt: TGTGCCAGCAGTGAATTGGGACTAGCGGTCCAAGAGACCCAGTACTTC; j_gene: TRBJ2-5; d_gene: TRBD2; v_gene: TRBV2; abundance: NA
CDR3aa: CASQGQDDEQFF; CDR3nt: TGTGCCAGCCAGGGACAGGATGATGAGCAGTTCTTC; j_gene: TRBJ2-1; d_gene: TRBD1; v_gene: TRBV6-6; abundance: NA
CDR3aa: CASSYLAGGPSYEQYF; CDR3nt: TGTGCCAGCAGCTATCTAGCGGGAGGGCCCTCCTACGAGCAGTACTTC; j_gene: TRBJ2-7; d_gene: TRBD2; v_gene: TRBV11-2; abundance: few
CDR3aa: CASGTSVDTQYF; CDR3nt: TGTGCCAGCGGGACTAGCGTTGATACGCAGTATTTT; j_gene: TRBJ2-3; d_gene: TRBD2; v_gene: TRBV27; abundance: once
CDR3aa: CASSLAGWGSDSPLHF; CDR3nt: TGTGCCAGCAGCTTAGCGGGCTGGGGGTCTGATTCACCCCTCCACTTT; j_gene: TRBJ1-6; d_gene: NA; v_gene: TRBV7-9; abundance: once
CDR3aa: CASSLGLAGNTGELFF; CDR3nt: TGTGCCAGCAGCTTAGGACTAGCGGGAAACACCGGGGAGCTGTTTTTT; j_gene: TRBJ2-2; d_gene: TRBD2; v_gene: TRBV5-4; abundance: once